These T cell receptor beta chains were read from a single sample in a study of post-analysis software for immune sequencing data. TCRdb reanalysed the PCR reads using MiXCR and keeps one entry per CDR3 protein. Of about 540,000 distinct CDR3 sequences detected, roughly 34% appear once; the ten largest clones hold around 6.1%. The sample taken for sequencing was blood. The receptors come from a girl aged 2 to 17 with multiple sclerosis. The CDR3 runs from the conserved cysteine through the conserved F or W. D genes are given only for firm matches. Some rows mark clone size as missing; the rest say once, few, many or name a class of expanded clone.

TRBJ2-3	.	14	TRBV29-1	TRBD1	TGCAGCGTTGTGGGACAGGGAGGCACAGATACGCAGTATTTT	CSVVGQGGTDTQYF
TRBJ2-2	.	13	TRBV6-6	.	TGTGCCAGCAGTTTGAGACAGGCCGGGGAGCTGTTTTTT	CASSLRQAGELFF
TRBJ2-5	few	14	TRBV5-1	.	TGCGCCAGCAGCTGGGGTCCATCCCAAGAGACCCAGTACTTC	CASSWGPSQETQYF
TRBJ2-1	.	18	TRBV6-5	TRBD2	TGTGCCAGCAGTTACTTTCTTTCTAGCGGGGTATCCTACAATGAGCAGTTCTTC	CASSYFLSSGVSYNEQFF
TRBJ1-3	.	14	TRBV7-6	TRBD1	TGTGCCAGCAGCTTAGAGACAGGGAGAAACACCATATATTTT	CASSLETGRNTIYF
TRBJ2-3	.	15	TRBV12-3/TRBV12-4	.	TGTGCCAGCACCCCCTTTGGGGGGGCAACAGATACGCAGTATTTT	CASTPFGGATDTQYF
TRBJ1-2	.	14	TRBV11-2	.	TGTGCCAGCAGCGTCCTAGACACCGGCTATGGCTACACCTTC	CASSVLDTGYGYTF
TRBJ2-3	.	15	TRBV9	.	TGTGCCAGCACCCTACACCCAGGGAGCACAGATACGCAGTATTTT	CASTLHPGSTDTQYF
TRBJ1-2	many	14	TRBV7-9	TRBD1	TGTGCCAGCAGCCCAGGGGGAGCTAACTATGGCTACACCTTC	CASSPGGANYGYTF
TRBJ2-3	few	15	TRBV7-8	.	TGTGCCAGCAGCGGACAGCCCCGGGGCACAGATACGCAGTATTTT	CASSGQPRGTDTQYF
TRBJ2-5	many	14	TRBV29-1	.	TGCAGCGCCGGGGGACAGATTGAAAGGGAGACCCAGTACTTC	CSAGGQIERETQYF
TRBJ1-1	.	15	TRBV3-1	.	TGTGCCAGCAGCCAAGGTCACAGGGAATCCACTGAAGCTTTCTTT	CASSQGHRESTEAFF
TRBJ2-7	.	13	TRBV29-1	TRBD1	TGCAGCGTCTGGGGACAGACTGCCTACGAGCAGTACTTC	CSVWGQTAYEQYF
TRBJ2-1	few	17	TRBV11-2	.	TGTGCCAGCATCAATAGCTTTGGACAGAAGTACTACAATGAGCAGTTCTTC	CASINSFGQKYYNEQFF
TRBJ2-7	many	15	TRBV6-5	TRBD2	TGTGCCAGCAGTCGCGCTAGCGGGGGGGCCTACGAGCAGTACTTC	CASSRASGGAYEQYF
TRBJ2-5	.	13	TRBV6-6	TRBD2	TGTGCCAGCAGTTACTCGACGGGAGGGACCCAGTACTTC	CASSYSTGGTQYF